The 10 T cell receptor beta chains reported below all come from one sample, sequenced in a study of human T cells and chemical hapten exposure. Attachment of unique molecular identifiers to individual cDNA molecules was performed in the library. Via MiXCR, TCRdb re-called the reads, giving one row per CDR3 protein. The sample holds more than 100,000 distinct CDR3 sequences, 8.5% seen once. Someone pulled total RNA out of unfractionated whole blood. Sequencing input: whole blood. The receptors were gathered from a human donor in good health. Some clones in this sample may be carry-over from other donors' samples.

The chain links TRBV20-1 to TRBJ1-2; D is unresolved. Germline V lookup: CDR1 DFQATT, CDR2 SNEGSKA (reference sequence). Trimming left V 7 bases short and J 7 bases short, with 13 bases between. The CDR3 loop spans 11 amino acids. The CDR3 DNA follows: TGCAGTGTGTCCCATGTGGCTGGCTACACCTTC. This sequence encodes CSVSHVAGYTF.

This clonotype came up a few times. This chain connects TRBV5-1 to TRBJ2-1; 7 bases agree with TRBD1. The CDR3 contains 15 residues. The V and J ends lost 0 bases and 2 bases, in that order; junction bases with no gene match: 2. The germline V gene encodes CDR1 SGHRS and CDR2 YFSETQ. Here the CDR3 reads CASSLGGGTYNEQFF. The DNA of the CDR3 is TGCGCCAGCAGCTTGGGAGGGGGCACCTACAATGAGCAGTTCTTC. Variable domain in full (rest from reference TRBV5-1 and TRBJ2-1): KAGVTQTPRYLIKTRGQQVTLSCSPISGHRSVSWYQQTPGQGLQFLFEYFSETQRNKGNFPGRFSGRQFSNSRSEMNVSTLELGDSALYLCASSLGGGTYNEQFFGPGTRLTVL.

This clonotype was counted at least ten times. This chain joins TRBV24-1 and TRBJ2-7, with TRBD2 identical over 9 bases. Per germline, CDR1 KGHDR and CDR2 SFDVKD. The V and J ends lost 4 bases and 3 bases, in that order; junction bases with no gene match: 9. The CDR3 loop spans 16 amino acids. CDR3 sequence (DNA): TGTGCCACCAGTGACTCTGCGGGACTAGCAGACTACGAGCAGTACTTC. Translation: CATSDSAGLADYEQYF.

The V call is TRBV10-2, the J call TRBJ1-2, with a possible D match to TRBD1 (5 bases). Germline V gives CDR1 WSHSY, CDR2 SAAADI. This CDR3 comprises 11 residues. V was shortened by 4 bases and J by 6 bases, with 6 bases between the two germline ends. The CDR3 region is CASSGQHGYTF. In nucleotides, the CDR3 is TGCGCCAGCAGTGGACAGCATGGCTACACCTTC.

The chain uses TRBV20-1 and TRBJ2-1, with D unresolved. Germline values: CDR1 DFQATT, CDR2 SNEGSKA (reference sequence). V shed 3 bases and J shed 6 bases, with 3 bases lying between them. This CDR3 comprises 10 residues. The CDR3 protein is CSARTNEQFF. For the CDR3, the DNA is TGCAGTGCTAGGACCAATGAGCAGTTCTTC.

This clonotype has a count of ten or more. This chain joins TRBV20-1 and TRBJ2-1; no clear D. Germline values: CDR1 DFQATT, CDR2 SNEGSKA (reference sequence). The CDR3 totals 15 residues. V was pared by 4 bases and J by 5 bases, with 18 bases between. In DNA, the CDR3 is TGCAGTGCTAAAGACGCTCGCCGCGCTAACAATGAGCAGTTCTTC. It is translated as CSAKDARRANNEQFF.

This clonotype occurred many times. The rearrangement uses TRBV5-8 and TRBJ2-2; D tentatively reads TRBD1 or TRBD2 (5 bases each). CDR3 length equals 15 residues. The V gene's germline CDR1 is SGHTS and CDR2 YDEGEE. Trimming took off 4 bases at V and 0 bases at J, with 10 bases between the two ends. The CDR3 reads CASSREGANTGELFF. DNA of the CDR3: TGTGCCAGCAGCCGGGAAGGGGCGAACACCGGGGAGCTGTTTTTT.

The genes are TRBV4-2 and TRBJ1-6, with 7 bases that match TRBD1. CDR3 length: 18 residues. In germline, CDR1 is LGHNA, CDR2 YNFKEQ. With 1 base clipped from V and 0 bases from J, the junction kept 6 bases outside the gene matches. CDR3 protein: CASSQANRGSSYNSPLHF. In DNA form, the CDR3 reads TGTGCCAGCAGCCAAGCCAACAGGGGTAGCTCCTATAATTCACCCCTCCACTTT.

J is TRBJ2-1 and V is TRBV7-9; 9 positions agree with TRBD2. The trim removed 1 base at V and 4 bases at J, leaving 2 bases unmatched. In germline, CDR1 is SEHNR, CDR2 FQNEAQ (reference sequence). CDR3 length: 15 residues. CDR3 DNA sequence: TGTGCCAGCAGCTTAGGGACTAGCGATTACAATGAGCAGTTCTTC. Translated: CASSLGTSDYNEQFF.

In this sample, this clonotype turned up a few times. The genes are TRBV7-2 and TRBJ2-1; D remains ambiguous. Germline V lookup: CDR1 SGHTA, CDR2 FQGNSA. With 2 bases removed from V and 1 base from J, the gap between germline ends came to 3 bases. This CDR3 is 13 amino acids long. For the CDR3, the DNA is TGTGCCAGCAGCTTACAGTCCTACAATGAGCAGTTCTTC. Amino acid sequence: CASSLQSYNEQFF.